The 22 T cell receptor beta chains below were found in one sample sequenced in a study of T cells after yellow fever vaccination. TCRdb fed the 5' RACE reads into MiXCR, producing one record per CDR3 protein. The table has tens of thousands of distinct CDR3 sequences, approximately 7% seen once. This specimen was CD8+ T cells sorted from PBMCs, taken around 5 days after the first yellow fever vaccination. The receptors derive from a man between 18 and 35 years old who received the YFV17D yellow fever vaccine.

The chain links TRBV3-1 to TRBJ1-5, with 7 bases matching TRBD1. Germline CDR1 is LGHDT and CDR2 is YNNKEL (reference sequence). V trimming: 3 bases; J trimming: 5 bases; junction bases outside the gene matches: 1. This CDR3 spans 13 amino acids. CDR3: CASSHTGDQPQHF. The CDR3 DNA sequence: TGTGCCAGCAGCCACACAGGGGATCAGCCCCAGCATTTT. Variable domain in full (rest from reference TRBV3-1 and TRBJ1-5): DTAVSQTPKYLVTQMGNDKSIKCEQNLGHDTMYWYKQDSKKFLKIMFSYNNKELIINETVPNRFSPKSPDKAHLNLHINSLELGDSAVYFCASSHTGDQPQHFGDGTRLSIL.

This clonotype was observed a few times. V is TRBV25-1 and J is TRBJ2-3; no reliable D call. The germline V and J ends were trimmed by 3 bases and 2 bases, with 21 bases remaining between them. The CDR3 runs 18 residues. Germline V lookup: CDR1 MGHDK, CDR2 SYGVNS. CDR3 sequence (DNA): TGTGCCAGCAGTGATCCAGCCCGAGATAGCCTGGTCACAGATACGCAGTATTTT. Protein product: CASSDPARDSLVTDTQYF.

This clonotype was counted a few times. The chain uses TRBV4-3 and TRBJ2-7, with TRBD1 matching over 9 bases. J was trimmed by 1 base and V by 0 bases; bases with no gene match: 4. Germline V gene sequence: CDR1 LGHNA, CDR2 YSLEER. The CDR3 extends over 16 amino acids. CDR3 protein: CASSQDRTGASYEQYF. The CDR3 nucleotides read TGCGCCAGCAGCCAAGATAGGACAGGGGCTTCCTACGAGCAGTACTTC.

The V gene is TRBV4-1, the J gene TRBJ2-1, with D possibly TRBD2 on 5 matching bases. The germline gives CDR1 MGHRA, CDR2 YSYEKL. Trimming cost V 4 bases and J 7 bases, with 14 bases left between them. This CDR3 region has 14 residues. The CDR3 is CASSPWTRENEQFF. For the CDR3, the DNA is TGCGCCAGCAGCCCATGGACTCGGGAAAATGAGCAGTTCTTC.

This clonotype turned up a few times. The chain employs TRBV20-1 and TRBJ2-2, with D perhaps TRBD2 (6 bases). Germline CDR1 is DFQATT and CDR2 is SNEGSKA (reference sequence). The CDR3 runs to 16 residues. V was clipped by 3 bases and J by 5 bases, with 19 bases between them. The CDR3 spells CSARRDGGRRTGELFF. Written as DNA, the CDR3 is TGCAGTGCTAGGCGGGACGGGGGAAGGAGGACCGGGGAGCTGTTTTTT.

This clonotype was detected ten times or more. The rearrangement uses TRBV5-1 and TRBJ2-3, with D possibly matching TRBD1 (5 bases). V lost 0 bases, J lost 2 bases, and 22 bases lay in between. The CDR3 is 19 residues long. Germline V gene data show CDR1 as SGHRS and CDR2 as YFSETQ. The CDR3 nucleotides read TGCGCCAGCAGCTTGGGCCCAGGGAAAAAGCGCGGTAACACAGATACGCAGTATTTT. It is translated as CASSLGPGKKRGNTDTQYF.

The gene calls are TRBV6-2 or TRBV6-3 and TRBJ2-5; no clear D gene. The CDR3 consists of 13 residues. Per the germline V gene, CDR1 is MNHEY and CDR2 is SVGEGT. V was clipped by 0 bases and J by 6 bases, with 8 bases between them. As DNA, the CDR3 is TGTGCCAGCAGTTACTCGGGTCTGAAGACCCAGTACTTC. This sequence encodes CASSYSGLKTQYF.

The V gene is TRBV5-1, the J gene TRBJ2-5, with D perhaps matching TRBD2 (6 bases). The length of the CDR3 is 14 residues. Germline V gives CDR1 SGHRS, CDR2 YFSETQ. V was pared by 4 bases and J by 12 bases, with 22 bases between. Here the CDR3 DNA reads TGCGCCAGCAGCCGCGGGCCTGGGGAGGAAGGGAAGTACTTC. As protein: CASSRGPGEEGKYF.

Only a few counts were recorded for this clonotype. V gene TRBV27 combines with J gene TRBJ1-1, with D uncertain. Germline CDR1 is MNHEY and CDR2 is SMNVEV (reference sequence). The CDR3 sequence is 15 residues long. The V gene lost 0 bases and the J gene lost 0 bases, with 8 bases spanning the gap. CDR3 in DNA: TGTGCCAGCAGTTTATCGTACAGAATGAACACTGAAGCTTTCTTT. Its protein product is CASSLSYRMNTEAFF.

This clonotype was seen a few times. The rearrangement joins TRBV29-1 to TRBJ2-7, with TRBD2 identical over 14 bases. The junction had 6 bases not matched to a gene; V was cut back by 6 bases and J by 2 bases. Germline assignment: CDR1 SQVTM and CDR2 ANQGSEA. The CDR3 totals 15 residues. CDR3 amino acids: CSVALTSGGAYEQYV. The CDR3 region has the DNA TGCAGCGTCGCCTTGACTAGCGGGGGGGCCTACGAGCAGTACGTC.

In this sample, this clonotype turned up many times. V and J are TRBV11-1 and TRBJ2-5, with 8 bases lining up with TRBD2. This CDR3 has 18 amino acids. The germline V gene encodes CDR1 SGHAT and CDR2 FQDESV (reference sequence). The junction had 17 bases not matched to a gene; V was cut back by 3 bases and J by 5 bases. CDR3 nucleotides: TGTGCCAGCAGCTTCCCCCCCGGGGGGGGGACAAAACGGGAGACCCAGTACTTC. It specifies CASSFPPGGGTKRETQYF.

The J gene is TRBJ2-7, the V gene TRBV30, with no clear D. The ends were cut back, 2 bases at V and 1 base at J, with 18 bases in the middle. The length of the CDR3 is 16 residues. Germline assignment: CDR1 GTSNPN and CDR2 SVGIG (reference sequence). CDR3 nucleotides: TGTGCCTGGAGTACCAGAGGCCAAAACCCATCCTACGAGCAGTACTTC. Amino acid sequence: CAWSTRGQNPSYEQYF. The full variable domain, completed using reference TRBV30 and TRBJ2-7, is SQTIHQWPATLVQPVGSPLSLECTVEGTSNPNLYWYRQAAGRGLQLLFYSVGIGQISSEVPQNLSASRPQDRQFILSSKKLLLSDSGFYLCAWSTRGQNPSYEQYFGPGTRLTVT.

J is TRBJ2-7 and V is TRBV9, with D hard to call. Trimming removed 0 bases at V and 2 bases at J, with 9 bases between. The CDR3 is made up of 14 amino acids. The germline CDR1 and CDR2 sequences are SGDLS and YYNGEE. CDR3 bases: TGTGCCAGCAGCGTAGGGCAAGACGCCTACGAGCAGTACTTC. Protein sequence: CASSVGQDAYEQYF.

This clonotype has ten or more counts. This chain joins TRBV21-1 and TRBJ2-7. TRBV21-1 is a pseudogene. The CDR3 runs to 13 residues. The DNA for the CDR3 is TGTGCCAGCAGCAAAGACGGTGCTTACGAGCAGTACGTC. It codes for CASSKDGAYEQYV.

The V and J genes are TRBV9 and TRBJ2-3; 9 nucleotides line up with TRBD1. CDR3 length: 16 amino acids. Germline CDR1 is SGDLS and CDR2 is YYNGEE. Trimming cost V 4 bases and J 5 bases; bases outside gene matches: 11. The CDR3 is CASSPGDRALGDTQYF. In DNA form, the CDR3 reads TGTGCCAGCAGCCCTGGGGACAGGGCCCTAGGAGATACGCAGTATTTT.

This clonotype was observed a handful of times. The chain uses TRBV7-9 and TRBJ1-2, with no clear D. Germline V gene lookup returns CDR1 SEHNR and CDR2 FQNEAQ (reference sequence). V lost 1 base and J lost 0, with 12 bases in between. The CDR3 has 16 amino acids. CDR3 sequence (DNA): TGTGCCAGCAGCTTAGTGGCTCTGGTCGCTAACTATGGCTACACCTTC. As protein: CASSLVALVANYGYTF. Complete variable domain (other parts from reference TRBV7-9 and TRBJ1-2): DTGVSQNPRHKITKRGQNVTFRCDPISEHNRLYWYRQTLGQGPEFLTYFQNEAQLEKSRLLSDRFSAERPKGSFSTLEIQRTEQGDSAMYLCASSLVALVANYGYTFGSGTRLTVV.

This clonotype was found many times. The CDR3 is CASSLGSQNIQYF. In DNA, the CDR3 is TGTGCCAGCAGCTTAGGTTCACAGAACATTCAGTACTTC. The chain uses TRBV11-2 and TRBJ2-4; D is ambiguous. Germline CDR1 SGHAT, CDR2 FQNNGV. This CDR3 is built from 13 residues. V was trimmed by 1 base and J by 7 bases, leaving 8 bases between them.

This clonotype occurred a few times. The chain is built from TRBV4-1 and TRBJ2-7; 8 nucleotides match TRBD1. Germline trimming cut 6 bases from V and 4 bases from J; bases unmatched to any gene: 5. Germline-derived CDR1 and CDR2 are MGHRA and YSYEKL. CDR3 length equals 13 residues. The CDR3 coding sequence is TGCGCCAGCAGTCCGGACAGGGTATACGAGCAGTACTTC. Its translation: CASSPDRVYEQYF.

This clonotype was counted many times. The genes are TRBV9 and TRBJ2-1, with 10 bases fitting TRBD2. CDR1 SGDLS and CDR2 YYNGEE come from the germline V gene. V shed 2 bases and J 3 bases; nucleotides not matched to a gene: 5. The CDR3 extends over 16 amino acids. CDR3 nucleotides: TGTGCCAGCAGCGTCTCCCTAGCGGGGGTCTACAATGAGCAGTTCTTC. Encoded protein: CASSVSLAGVYNEQFF.

This clonotype appeared a few times. The chain combines TRBV7-9 with TRBJ2-1; D may match TRBD1 or TRBD2 (6 bases each). The CDR3 runs 12 residues. The germline gives CDR1 SEHNR, CDR2 FQNEAQ (reference sequence). Between the trimmed V and J ends, which lost 8 bases and 7 bases, there was a span of 12 bases. This CDR3 reads CASQGGQNEQFF. In DNA, the CDR3 is TGTGCCAGCCAAGGGGGGCAGAATGAGCAGTTCTTC.

This clonotype was detected ten times or more. The rearrangement joins TRBV12-3 or TRBV12-4 to TRBJ2-7, with 9 nucleotides matching TRBD1. V lost 6 bases, J lost 4 bases, and 16 bases stayed unmatched. The length of the CDR3 is 17 residues. CDR3 amino acids: CASSPLAQGASGYEQYF. CDR3 nucleotide sequence: TGTGCCAGCAGCCCTTTGGCACAGGGGGCTTCGGGGTACGAGCAGTACTTC.

This clonotype was seen a handful of times. The rearrangement joins TRBV6-2 or TRBV6-3 to TRBJ2-7; 7 bases agree with TRBD2. The CDR3 has 12 residues. V was pared by 8 bases and J by 7 bases, with 8 bases of the junction left unmatched. Germline CDR1 MNHEY, CDR2 SVGEGT. The CDR3 reads CASGLVPSEQYF. As DNA, the CDR3 is TGTGCCAGCGGACTAGTCCCGAGTGAGCAGTACTTC.